Below are 30 T cell receptor beta chains sequenced from a single sample in a study of cytomegalovirus exposure and HLA in healthy donors. Primers for the PCR totalled 60 Vbeta and 13 Jbeta. Profiled with immunoSEQ multiplex PCR; TCRdb holds only in-frame clones, not every one. The data contain 180,000 or so clones, approximately 83% of them singletons. Sequenced sample: PBMCs. The source is a boy between 2 and 10 years old in good health and CMV-seronegative.

This clone has a handful of counts. This chain's CDR3 is CASSHEGEQFF. Written as DNA, the CDR3 is TGTGCCAGCAGCCACGAGGGTGAGCAGTTCTTC. The rearrangement links TRBV11-3 to TRBJ2-1; TRBD2 might be the D (5 bases). The CDR3 is made up of 11 amino acids. The V end lost 5 bases, the J end lost 9 bases, and 8 bases lay between the germline ends. Germline V CDR1 and CDR2: SGHNT, YENEEA.

The chain has TRBV7-2 and TRBJ1-1, with D unresolved. The CDR3 spans 15 residues. V was pared by 0 bases and J by 1 base, with 9 bases between. Germline-derived CDR1 and CDR2 are SGHTA and FQGNSA. DNA of the CDR3: TGTGCCAGCAGCTTAGCTGGCCTTTGGAACACTGAAGCTTTCTTT. This sequence encodes CASSLAGLWNTEAFF.

The chain uses TRBV13 and TRBJ2-1; 11 bases fit TRBD1. Germline trimming cut 4 bases from V and 10 bases from J; bases unmatched to any gene: 12. The CDR3 loop spans 16 amino acids. Germline loops: CDR1 PRHDT, CDR2 FYEKMQ (reference sequence). In nucleotides, the CDR3 is TGTGCCAGCAGCTCCTCCGGGACAGGGGGGCTGATGGAGCAGTTCTTC. The encoded protein is CASSSSGTGGLMEQFF. The entire variable domain, with the rest obtained from reference TRBV13 and TRBJ2-1, is as follows: AAGVIQSPRHLIKEKRETATLKCYPIPRHDTVYWYQQGPGQDPQFLISFYEKMQSDKGSIPDRFSAQQFSDYHSELNMSSLELGDSALYFCASSSSGTGGLMEQFFGPGTRLTVL.

The chain has TRBV4-3 and TRBJ2-7; 9 bases align to TRBD1. J lost 6 bases, V lost 6 bases, and 6 bases had no gene match. The V gene's germline CDR1 is LGHNA and CDR2 YSLEER. This CDR3 has 13 residues. CDR3 sequence reads: CASRTRQGGEQYF. The CDR3 nucleotides read TGCGCCAGCAGGACCAGACAGGGGGGCGAGCAGTACTTC.

The chain is built from TRBV7-2 and TRBJ2-7; D not certain. This CDR3 spans 13 amino acids. Germline values: CDR1 SGHTA, CDR2 FQGNSA. V lost 1 base and J 4 bases, leaving 8 bases between the germline ends. The CDR3 is CASSLVPGYEQYF. The CDR3 DNA reads as TGTGCCAGCAGCTTAGTCCCCGGGTACGAGCAGTACTTC.

This clone showed up just a few times. The chain links TRBV25-1 to TRBJ2-5, with D possibly being TRBD2 (6 bases). The CDR3 loop spans 14 amino acids. Germline loops: CDR1 MGHDK, CDR2 SYGVNS. Trimming shortened V by 1 base and J by 5 bases, and 11 bases separated the two germline ends. CDR3 sequence: CASSELRDSETQYF. CDR3 nucleotides: TGTGCCAGCAGTGAATTGCGGGATTCGGAGACCCAGTACTTC.

The V call is TRBV7-9, the J call TRBJ1-2; D unresolved. This CDR3 is 13 amino acids long. Deletions cut 5 bases from V and 2 bases from J, with 9 bases between. Germline-derived CDR1 and CDR2 are SEHNR and FQNEAQ (reference sequence). CDR3 DNA: TGTGCCAGCAGCGTCACAGTGAACTATGGCTACACCTTC. It is translated as CASSVTVNYGYTF.

This sequence joins TRBV2 and TRBJ2-3; 11 positions agree with TRBD2. Trimming cost V 7 bases and J 5 bases; bases outside gene matches: 8. Per germline, CDR1 SNHLY and CDR2 FYNNEI. This CDR3 comprises 15 residues. CDR3 DNA: TGTGCCAGCACCATAGCGGGGGGGCCTCGAGATACGCAGTATTTT. Its translation: CASTIAGGPRDTQYF.

The J gene is TRBJ1-6, the V gene TRBV18; a weak D match, TRBD1 (6 bases). Germline assignment: CDR1 KGHSH and CDR2 LQKENI. The CDR3 is 13 amino acids. Deletions cut 4 bases from V and 5 bases from J, with 6 bases between. In nucleotides, the CDR3 is TGTGCCAGCTCACAGGGGGATAATTCACCCCTCCACTTT. Protein product: CASSQGDNSPLHF. Combining the CDR3 with reference TRBV18 and TRBJ1-6 gives the whole variable domain NAGVMQNPRHLVRRRGQEARLRCSPMKGHSHVYWYRQLPEEGLKFMVYLQKENIIDESGMPKERFSAEFPKEGPSILRIQQVVRGDSAAYFCASSQGDNSPLHFGNGTRLTVT.

This rearrangement joins TRBV7-3 to TRBJ1-5; D uncertain. V was shortened by 3 bases and J by 3 bases, with 3 bases between the two germline ends. The CDR3 is made up of 12 amino acids. Germline V lookup: CDR1 SGHTA, CDR2 FQGTGA. The CDR3, as DNA: TGTGCCAGCAGCTTTCTCAATCAGCCCCAGCATTTT. Translating gives CASSFLNQPQHF. Full variable domain (rest looked up from reference TRBV7-3 and TRBJ1-5): GAGVSQTPSNKVTEKGKYVELRCDPISGHTALYWYRQSLGQGPEFLIYFQGTGAADDSGLPNDRFFAVRPEGSVSTLKIQRTERGDSAVYLCASSFLNQPQHFGDGTRLSIL.

The gene calls are TRBV2 and TRBJ2-1; 8 bases are a match to TRBD2. This CDR3 contains 12 residues. In germline, CDR1 is SNHLY, CDR2 FYNNEI. With V trimmed by 10 bases and J by 16 bases, 15 bases remained unmatched. The CDR3 loop is CATGGEGGRVFF. In DNA, the CDR3 is TGTGCCACCGGGGGGGAGGGGGGGCGGGTCTTCTTC.

Here the CDR3 reads CAWSLLFGETQYF. The CDR3 nucleotides read TGTGCCTGGAGCCTTCTTTTCGGGGAGACCCAGTACTTC. The rearrangement uses TRBV30 and TRBJ2-5; the D is unclear. Germline V gives CDR1 GTSNPN, CDR2 SVGIG (reference sequence). The CDR3 is made up of 13 amino acids. V dropped 3 bases and J dropped 5 bases, with 13 bases sitting between them.

V usage is TRBV10-3 and J usage is TRBJ2-1, with 9 positions matching TRBD2. Trimming took 4 bases from V and 3 from J; bases not matched to a gene: 10. The germline V gene has CDR1 ENHRY and CDR2 SYGVKD. The CDR3 extends over 17 amino acids. CDR3 region: CAISARAGGKGYNEQFF. In DNA form, the CDR3 reads TGTGCCATCAGTGCAAGAGCGGGGGGAAAGGGCTACAATGAGCAGTTCTTC.

The chain carries TRBV4-2 and TRBJ2-3; 7 bases line up with TRBD1. Germline trimming cut 0 bases from V and 13 bases from J; bases unmatched to any gene: 10. Germline V lookup: CDR1 LGHNA, CDR2 YNFKEQ. This CDR3 region has 14 residues. The CDR3 loop reads CASSQEVEQGKKYF. CDR3 bases: TGTGCCAGCAGCCAAGAGGTGGAACAGGGGAAGAAGTATTTT.

The chain links TRBV19 to TRBJ2-3; perhaps TRBD2 as D (7 bases). The CDR3 totals 15 residues. Trimming stripped 7 bases from V and 2 bases from J, with 16 bases between. Germline V CDR1 and CDR2: LNHDA, SQIVND (reference sequence). The DNA for the CDR3 is TGTGCCAGTAATCCGGGGGGCTTATACACAGATACGCAGTATTTT. This codes for CASNPGGLYTDTQYF.

The chain has TRBV19 and TRBJ2-7; unclear D gene. V lost 9 bases to trimming and J lost 6 bases, with 6 bases between them. This CDR3 has 9 amino acids. CDR1 and CDR2 from the germline V gene are LNHDA and SQIVND (reference sequence). CDR3 residues: CASWSEQYF. The CDR3 DNA follows: TGTGCCAGCTGGAGCGAGCAGTACTTC. Together with reference TRBV19 and TRBJ2-7, the CDR3 gives the full variable domain: DGGITQSPKYLFRKEGQNVTLSCEQNLNHDAMYWYRQDPGQGLRLIYYSQIVNDFQKGDIAEGYSVSREKKESFPLTVTSAQKNPTAFYLCASWSEQYFGPGTRLTVT.

This clone appeared a few times. V is TRBV7-2 and J is TRBJ2-7, with TRBD2 as a possible D gene (6 bases). The CDR3 runs to 14 residues. V shed 5 bases and J shed 1 base, with 12 bases lying between them. CDR1 and CDR2 (germline): SGHTA, FQGNSA. Here the CDR3 reads CASSIGGSSYEQYF. The CDR3 coding sequence is TGTGCCAGCAGCATCGGGGGATCGTCCTACGAGCAGTACTTC.

The chain joins TRBV4-1 to TRBJ2-7, with 8 bases matching TRBD2. V lost 0 bases to trimming and J lost 6 bases; unmatched junction nucleotides: 10. The CDR3 sequence is 16 residues long. Germline assignment: CDR1 MGHRA and CDR2 YSYEKL. The CDR3 protein is CASSQEREAVLGEQYF. In DNA, the CDR3 is TGCGCCAGCAGCCAAGAGCGGGAGGCAGTCCTAGGCGAGCAGTACTTC.

V gene TRBV11-2 combines with J gene TRBJ1-5, with a tentative D call TRBD1 (5 bases). The length of the CDR3 is 16 residues. Deletions cut 1 base from V and 4 bases from J, with 14 bases between. From germline, CDR1 is SGHAT and CDR2 FQNNGV. CDR3 region: CASSLGVGGPNQPQHF. As DNA, the CDR3 is TGTGCCAGCAGCTTAGGGGTCGGGGGACCAAATCAGCCCCAGCATTTT.

The chain combines TRBV19 with TRBJ1-3; D ambiguous. Germline CDR1 and CDR2: LNHDA and SQIVND (reference sequence). The CDR3 totals 13 residues. Trimming stripped 6 bases from V and 4 bases from J, with 10 bases between. As DNA, the CDR3 is TGTGCCAGTAGAAGACACGGCGGAAACACCATATATTTT. Its protein product is CASRRHGGNTIYF.

This clone was seen a handful of times. The rearrangement links TRBV2 to TRBJ1-3, with 8 bases that match TRBD1. Germline CDR1 reads SNHLY; CDR2 reads FYNNEI. J lost 4 bases, V lost 5 bases, and 4 bases had no gene match. The CDR3 has 14 residues. The CDR3 sequence is CASSQTGVGNTIYF. In DNA, the CDR3 is TGTGCCAGCAGTCAGACAGGGGTAGGAAACACCATATATTTT.

This clone was detected only once. The chain links TRBV11-1 to TRBJ2-3, with 7 bases lining up with TRBD2. CDR1 is SGHAT and CDR2 is FQDESV in the germline V gene (reference sequence). This CDR3 is built from 16 residues. V trimming: 1 base; J trimming: 0 bases; junction bases outside the gene matches: 4. The CDR3 DNA reads as TGTGCCAGCAGCTTAGGACAGCGGGACAGCACAGATACGCAGTATTTT. Translation: CASSLGQRDSTDTQYF.

V usage is TRBV27 and J usage is TRBJ2-1; 7 bases map to TRBD1. J gave up 4 bases and V 0 bases, and 6 bases lay outside the gene matches. Germline V gene sequence: CDR1 MNHEY, CDR2 SMNVEV (reference sequence). This CDR3 comprises 16 residues. The CDR3 here is CASSLSPGQVYNEQFF. The CDR3 DNA is TGTGCCAGCAGTTTATCCCCCGGACAGGTTTACAATGAGCAGTTCTTC.

The chain combines TRBV5-4 with TRBJ2-3; a weak D match, TRBD1 (6 bases). Per germline, CDR1 SGHNT and CDR2 YYREEE (reference sequence). There are 17 residues in the CDR3. V dropped 5 bases and J dropped 4 bases, with 23 bases sitting between them. CDR3 sequence reads: CASRQWGHSPGADTQYF. The CDR3 DNA sequence: TGTGCCAGCAGACAGTGGGGACACTCCCCTGGGGCAGATACGCAGTATTTT. Variable domain in full (rest from reference TRBV5-4 and TRBJ2-3): ETGVTQSPTHLIKTRGQQVTLRCSSQSGHNTVSWYQQALGQGPQFIFQYYREEENGRGNFPPRFSGLQFPNYSSELNVNALELDDSALYLCASRQWGHSPGADTQYFGPGTRLTVL.

This clone has a single count. The chain joins TRBV19 to TRBJ1-3; D call uncertain. The CDR3 runs to 14 residues. V lost 6 bases, J lost 0 bases, and 9 bases lay in between. Germline V gene lookup returns CDR1 LNHDA and CDR2 SQIVND (reference sequence). CDR3 region: CASRDAGSGNTIYF. CDR3 DNA: TGTGCCAGTAGAGATGCAGGCTCTGGAAACACCATATATTTT.

This chain connects TRBV19 to TRBJ2-1, with 14 bases that match TRBD2. CDR1 LNHDA and CDR2 SQIVND come from the germline V gene (reference sequence). V lost 6 bases, J lost 9 bases, and 4 bases stayed unmatched. The CDR3 sequence is 14 residues long. DNA of the CDR3: TGTGCCAGTAGGACCGGGACTAGCGGGGGTGAGCAGTTCTTC. This gives the protein CASRTGTSGGEQFF. Filled out from reference TRBV19 and TRBJ2-1, the complete variable domain reads DGGITQSPKYLFRKEGQNVTLSCEQNLNHDAMYWYRQDPGQGLRLIYYSQIVNDFQKGDIAEGYSVSREKKESFPLTVTSAQKNPTAFYLCASRTGTSGGEQFFGPGTRLTVL.

A few counts support this clone. This chain uses TRBV5-8 with TRBJ1-5; TRBD1 might be the D (6 bases). The V and J ends lost 2 bases and 3 bases respectively, with 15 bases between them. The CDR3 is made up of 16 amino acids. CDR1 and CDR2 (germline): SGHTS, YDEGEE. The CDR3 DNA sequence: TGTGCCAGCAGCTTAGCATCAGACAGGTACAATCAGCCCCAGCATTTT. Its protein product is CASSLASDRYNQPQHF.

The V call is TRBV7-2, the J call TRBJ2-7; 11 bases align to TRBD2. This CDR3 is built from 17 residues. Germline assignment: CDR1 SGHTA and CDR2 FQGNSA. V gave up 6 bases and J gave up 0 bases; unmatched junction bases: 10. The CDR3 bases are TGTGCCAGCAGTTCTAGCGGGGGGCCCCCTTACTCCTACGAGCAGTACTTC. Protein sequence: CASSSSGGPPYSYEQYF.

In its sample, this clone was seen once. The gene calls are TRBV4-1 and TRBJ2-1, with D tentatively TRBD2 (6 bases). The CDR3 is made up of 16 amino acids. In germline, CDR1 is MGHRA, CDR2 YSYEKL. The ends were cut back, 1 base at V and 9 bases at J, with 19 bases in the middle. The CDR3 loop is CASSQGAGRLSSEQFF. CDR3 in DNA: TGCGCCAGCAGCCAAGGAGCGGGTAGACTCTCAAGTGAGCAGTTCTTC.

V usage is TRBV7-8 and J usage is TRBJ2-7, with D possibly TRBD1 on 6 matching bases. Trimming cost V 5 bases and J 4 bases, with 24 bases left between them. CDR1 is SGHVS and CDR2 is FQNEAQ in the germline V gene. CDR3 length: 17 amino acids. The chain's CDR3 is CASSPGGGRGLVYEQYF. DNA for the CDR3: TGTGCCAGCAGCCCAGGTGGGGGCAGGGGCCTCGTTTACGAGCAGTACTTC.